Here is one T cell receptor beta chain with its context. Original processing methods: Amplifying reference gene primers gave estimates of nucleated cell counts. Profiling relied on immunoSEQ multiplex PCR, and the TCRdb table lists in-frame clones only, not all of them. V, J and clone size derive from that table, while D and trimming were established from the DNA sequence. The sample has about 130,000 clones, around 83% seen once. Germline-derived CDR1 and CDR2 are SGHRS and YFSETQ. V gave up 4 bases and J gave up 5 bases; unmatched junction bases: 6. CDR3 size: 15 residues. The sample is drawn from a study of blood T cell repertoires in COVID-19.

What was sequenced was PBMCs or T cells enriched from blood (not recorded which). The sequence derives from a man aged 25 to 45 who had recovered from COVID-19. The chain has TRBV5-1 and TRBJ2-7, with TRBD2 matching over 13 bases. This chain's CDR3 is CASSLGTSGTNEQYF. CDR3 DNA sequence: TGCGCCAGCAGCCTAGGGACTAGCGGGACCAACGAGCAGTACTTC.